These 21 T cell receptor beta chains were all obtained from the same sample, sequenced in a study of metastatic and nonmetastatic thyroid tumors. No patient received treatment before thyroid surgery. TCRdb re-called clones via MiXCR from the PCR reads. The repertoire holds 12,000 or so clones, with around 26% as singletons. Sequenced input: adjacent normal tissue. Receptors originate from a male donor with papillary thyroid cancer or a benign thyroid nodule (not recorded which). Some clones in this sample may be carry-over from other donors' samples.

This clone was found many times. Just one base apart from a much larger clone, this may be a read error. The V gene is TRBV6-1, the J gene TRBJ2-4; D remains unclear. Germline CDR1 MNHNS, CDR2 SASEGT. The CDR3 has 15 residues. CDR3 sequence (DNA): TGTGTCAGCAGTCAACAGAGGATGGATTCAAACATTCAGTACTTC. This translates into CVSSQQRMDSNIQYF.

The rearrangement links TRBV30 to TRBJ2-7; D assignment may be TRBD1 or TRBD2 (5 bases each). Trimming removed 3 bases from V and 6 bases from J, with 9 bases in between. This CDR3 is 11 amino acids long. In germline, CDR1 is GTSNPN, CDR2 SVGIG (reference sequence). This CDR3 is CAWRRGLEQYF. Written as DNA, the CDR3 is TGTGCCTGGAGGAGGGGCCTCGAGCAGTACTTC.

This CDR3 is CASSGPRTEYSGNTIYF. As DNA, the CDR3 is TGTGCCAGCAGCGGTCCTCGGACGGAATACTCTGGAAACACCATATATTTT. The chain carries TRBV11-2 and TRBJ1-3; D is undetermined. Trimming pared 5 bases from V and 0 bases from J, leaving 17 bases between. The CDR3 runs to 17 residues. Germline assignment: CDR1 SGHAT and CDR2 FQNNGV.

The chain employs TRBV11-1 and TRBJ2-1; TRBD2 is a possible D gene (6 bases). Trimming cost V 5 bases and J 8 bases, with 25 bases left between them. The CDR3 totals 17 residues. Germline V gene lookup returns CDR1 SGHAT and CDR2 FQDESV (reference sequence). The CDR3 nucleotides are TGTGCCAGCAGCCCCATGACGGGCGCGGGAATATGGGATGAGCAGTTCTTC. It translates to CASSPMTGAGIWDEQFF. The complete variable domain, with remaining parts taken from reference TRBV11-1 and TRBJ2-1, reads EAEVAQSPRYKITEKSQAVAFWCDPISGHATLYWYRQILGQGPELLVQFQDESVVDDSQLPKDRFSAERLKGVDSTLKIQPAELGDSAMYLCASSPMTGAGIWDEQFFGPGTRLTVL.

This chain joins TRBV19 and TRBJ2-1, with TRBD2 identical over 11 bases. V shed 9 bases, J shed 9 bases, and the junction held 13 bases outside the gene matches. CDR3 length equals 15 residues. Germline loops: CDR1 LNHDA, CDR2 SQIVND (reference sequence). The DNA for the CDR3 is TGTGCCAGAAGGACACTAGCGGGGGACCACACTGAGCAGTTCTTC. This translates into CARRTLAGDHTEQFF.

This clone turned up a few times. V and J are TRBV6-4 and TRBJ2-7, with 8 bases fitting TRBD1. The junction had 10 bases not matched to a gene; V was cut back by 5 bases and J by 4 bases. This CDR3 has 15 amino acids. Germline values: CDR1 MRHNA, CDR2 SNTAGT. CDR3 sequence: CASSSTGGSSYEQYF. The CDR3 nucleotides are TGTGCCAGCAGTTCAACAGGGGGTTCTTCTTACGAGCAGTACTTC.

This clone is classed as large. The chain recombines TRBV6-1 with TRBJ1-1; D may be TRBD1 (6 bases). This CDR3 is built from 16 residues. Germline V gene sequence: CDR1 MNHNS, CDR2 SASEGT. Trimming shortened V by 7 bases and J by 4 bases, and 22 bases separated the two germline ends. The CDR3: CASTSLQGLGTTEAFF. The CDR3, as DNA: TGTGCCAGCACCTCCCTACAGGGTTTGGGTACCACTGAAGCTTTCTTT.

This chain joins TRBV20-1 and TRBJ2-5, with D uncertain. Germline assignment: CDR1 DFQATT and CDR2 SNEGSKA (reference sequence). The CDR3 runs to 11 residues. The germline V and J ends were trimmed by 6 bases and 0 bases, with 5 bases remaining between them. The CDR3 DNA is TGCAGTGCCCAGTACCAAGAGACCCAGTACTTC. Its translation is CSAQYQETQYF.

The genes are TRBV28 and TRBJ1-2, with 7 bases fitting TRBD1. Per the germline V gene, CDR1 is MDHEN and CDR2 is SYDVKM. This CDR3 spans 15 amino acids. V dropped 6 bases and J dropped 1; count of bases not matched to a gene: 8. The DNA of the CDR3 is TGTGCCAGCAGCCCGACAGGGCGAAATAACTATGGCTACACCTTC. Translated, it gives CASSPTGRNNYGYTF.

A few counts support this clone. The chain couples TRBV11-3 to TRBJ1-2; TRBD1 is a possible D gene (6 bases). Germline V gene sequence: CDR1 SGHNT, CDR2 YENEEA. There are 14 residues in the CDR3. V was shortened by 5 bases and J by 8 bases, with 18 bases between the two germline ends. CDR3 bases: TGTGCCAGCAGCCCCCGGGGGGCAGGGCGCGGCTACACCTTC. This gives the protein CASSPRGAGRGYTF.

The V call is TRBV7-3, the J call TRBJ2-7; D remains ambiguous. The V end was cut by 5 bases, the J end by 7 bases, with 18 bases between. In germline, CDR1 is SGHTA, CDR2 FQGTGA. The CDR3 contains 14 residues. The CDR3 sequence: CASSPDRSSEEQYF. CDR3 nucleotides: TGTGCCAGCAGCCCGGACCGGTCTTCTGAGGAGCAGTACTTC. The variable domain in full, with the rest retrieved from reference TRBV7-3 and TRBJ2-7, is GAGVSQTPSNKVTEKGKYVELRCDPISGHTALYWYRQSLGQGPEFLIYFQGTGAADDSGLPNDRFFAVRPEGSVSTLKIQRTERGDSAVYLCASSPDRSSEEQYFGPGTRLTVT.

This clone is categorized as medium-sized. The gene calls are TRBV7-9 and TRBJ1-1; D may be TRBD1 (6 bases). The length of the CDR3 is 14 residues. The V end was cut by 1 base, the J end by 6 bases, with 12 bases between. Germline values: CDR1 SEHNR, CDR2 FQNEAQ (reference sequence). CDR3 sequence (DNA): TGTGCCAGCAGCTTAGTGTCAGGGGACTCTGAAGCTTTCTTT. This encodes CASSLVSGDSEAFF.

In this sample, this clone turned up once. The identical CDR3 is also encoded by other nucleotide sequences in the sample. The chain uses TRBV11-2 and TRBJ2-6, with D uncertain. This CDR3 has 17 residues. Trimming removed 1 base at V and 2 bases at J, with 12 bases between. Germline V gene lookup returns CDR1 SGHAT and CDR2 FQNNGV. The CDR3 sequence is CASSLVPKRTGANVLTF. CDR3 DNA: TGTGCCAGCAGCTTAGTACCCAAAAGAACTGGGGCCAACGTCCTGACTTTC.

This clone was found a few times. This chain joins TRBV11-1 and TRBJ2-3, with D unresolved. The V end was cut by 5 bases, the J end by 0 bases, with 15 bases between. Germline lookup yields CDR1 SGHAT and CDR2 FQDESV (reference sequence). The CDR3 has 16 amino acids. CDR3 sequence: CASSEVGGTSTDTQYF. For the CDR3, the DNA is TGTGCCAGCAGCGAGGTGGGCGGAACTAGCACAGATACGCAGTATTTT. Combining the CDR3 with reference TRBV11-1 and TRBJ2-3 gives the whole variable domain EAEVAQSPRYKITEKSQAVAFWCDPISGHATLYWYRQILGQGPELLVQFQDESVVDDSQLPKDRFSAERLKGVDSTLKIQPAELGDSAMYLCASSEVGGTSTDTQYFGPGTRLTVL.

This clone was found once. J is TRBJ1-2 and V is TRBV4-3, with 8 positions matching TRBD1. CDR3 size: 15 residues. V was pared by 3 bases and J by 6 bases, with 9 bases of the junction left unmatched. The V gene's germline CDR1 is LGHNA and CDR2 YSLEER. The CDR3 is CASSQRQGPSHGYTF. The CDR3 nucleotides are TGCGCCAGCAGCCAGCGACAGGGGCCTAGCCATGGCTACACCTTC.

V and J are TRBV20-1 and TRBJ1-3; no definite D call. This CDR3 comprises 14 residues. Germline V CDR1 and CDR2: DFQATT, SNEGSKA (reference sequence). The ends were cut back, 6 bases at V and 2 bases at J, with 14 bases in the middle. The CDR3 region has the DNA TGCAGTGCGACCGATTTCAGCGCTGGAAACACCATATATTTT. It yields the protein CSATDFSAGNTIYF.

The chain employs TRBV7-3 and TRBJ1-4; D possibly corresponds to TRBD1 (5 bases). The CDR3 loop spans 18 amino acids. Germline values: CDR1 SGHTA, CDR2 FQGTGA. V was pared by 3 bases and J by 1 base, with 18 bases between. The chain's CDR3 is CASSFVPGRVRTNEKLFF. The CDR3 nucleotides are TGTGCCAGCAGCTTTGTACCAGGCAGGGTAAGAACTAATGAAAAACTGTTTTTT.

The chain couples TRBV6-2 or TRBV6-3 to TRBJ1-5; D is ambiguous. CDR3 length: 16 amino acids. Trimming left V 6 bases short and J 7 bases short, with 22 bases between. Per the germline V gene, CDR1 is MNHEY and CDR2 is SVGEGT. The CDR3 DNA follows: TGTGCCAGCAGCTTGGAGGAGTACTTAGAGGAACAGCCCCAGCATTTT. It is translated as CASSLEEYLEEQPQHF.

CDR3 amino acids: CASSYSTGGNEQFF. CDR3 nucleotides: TGTGCCAGCAGTTACTCGACAGGGGGCAATGAGCAGTTCTTC. This chain connects TRBV6-8 to TRBJ2-1; 9 bases fit TRBD1. Germline V gene sequence: CDR1 MNHGY, CDR2 SAAAGT. There are 14 residues in the CDR3. V lost 0 bases and J lost 6; bases outside the gene matches: 0.

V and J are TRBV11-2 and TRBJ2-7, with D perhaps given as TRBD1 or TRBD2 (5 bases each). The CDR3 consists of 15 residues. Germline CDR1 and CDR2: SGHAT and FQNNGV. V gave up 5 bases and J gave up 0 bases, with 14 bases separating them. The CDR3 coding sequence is TGTGCCAGCAGCCATGAACCGGGACCCTCCTACGAGCAGTACTTC. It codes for CASSHEPGPSYEQYF.

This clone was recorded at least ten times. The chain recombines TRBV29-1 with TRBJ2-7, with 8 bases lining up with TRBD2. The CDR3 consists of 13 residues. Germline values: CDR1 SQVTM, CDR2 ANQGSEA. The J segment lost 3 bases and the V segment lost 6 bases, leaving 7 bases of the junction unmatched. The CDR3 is CSVGAGELYEQYF. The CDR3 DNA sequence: TGCAGCGTAGGAGCGGGAGAACTCTACGAGCAGTACTTC.